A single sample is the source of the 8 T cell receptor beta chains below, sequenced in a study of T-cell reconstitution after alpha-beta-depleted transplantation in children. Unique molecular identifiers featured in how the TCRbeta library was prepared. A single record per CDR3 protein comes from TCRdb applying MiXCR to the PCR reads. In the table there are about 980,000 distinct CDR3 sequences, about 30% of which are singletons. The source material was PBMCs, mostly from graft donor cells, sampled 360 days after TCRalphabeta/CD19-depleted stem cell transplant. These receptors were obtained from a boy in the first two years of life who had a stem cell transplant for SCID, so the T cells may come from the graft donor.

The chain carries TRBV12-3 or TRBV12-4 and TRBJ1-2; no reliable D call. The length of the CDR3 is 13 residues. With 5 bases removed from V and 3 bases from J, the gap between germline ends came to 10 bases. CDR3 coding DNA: TGTGCCAGCAGTGACGCCGTCTACTATGGCTACACCTTC. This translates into CASSDAVYYGYTF.

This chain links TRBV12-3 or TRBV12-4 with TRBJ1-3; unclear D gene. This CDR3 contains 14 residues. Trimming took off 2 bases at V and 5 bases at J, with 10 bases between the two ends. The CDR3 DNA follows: TGTGCCAGCAGTTTAAGAGGGCGGAGAAACACCATATATTTT. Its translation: CASSLRGRRNTIYF.

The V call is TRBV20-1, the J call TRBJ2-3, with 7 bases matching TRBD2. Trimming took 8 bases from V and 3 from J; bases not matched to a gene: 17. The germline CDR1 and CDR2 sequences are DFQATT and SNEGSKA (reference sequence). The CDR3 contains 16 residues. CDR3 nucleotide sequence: TGCAGTTGGGGGGGGGGAAAGAAAAAGACGACAGATACGCAGTATTTT. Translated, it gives CSWGGGKKKTTDTQYF.

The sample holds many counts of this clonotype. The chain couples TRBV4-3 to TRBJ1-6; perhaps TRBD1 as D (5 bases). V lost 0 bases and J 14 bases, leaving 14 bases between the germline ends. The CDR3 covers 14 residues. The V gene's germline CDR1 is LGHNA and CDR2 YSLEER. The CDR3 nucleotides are TGCGCCAGCAGCCAAGATTCGACAGTTAGAGCCCTCCACTTT. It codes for CASSQDSTVRALHF.

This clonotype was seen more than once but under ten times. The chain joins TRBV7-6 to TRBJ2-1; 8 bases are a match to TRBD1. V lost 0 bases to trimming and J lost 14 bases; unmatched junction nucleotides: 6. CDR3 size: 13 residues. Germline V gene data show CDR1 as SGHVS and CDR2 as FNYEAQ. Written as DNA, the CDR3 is TGTGCCAGCAGCTTAGCGGGAACAGGGGGGAAGTTCTTC. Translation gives CASSLAGTGGKFF.

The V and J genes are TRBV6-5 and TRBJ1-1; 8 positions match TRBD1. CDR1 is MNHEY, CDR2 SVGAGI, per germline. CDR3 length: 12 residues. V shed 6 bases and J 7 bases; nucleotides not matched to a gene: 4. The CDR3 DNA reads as TGTGCCAGCAGGGACAGGGCGCATGAAGCTTTCTTT. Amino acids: CASRDRAHEAFF.

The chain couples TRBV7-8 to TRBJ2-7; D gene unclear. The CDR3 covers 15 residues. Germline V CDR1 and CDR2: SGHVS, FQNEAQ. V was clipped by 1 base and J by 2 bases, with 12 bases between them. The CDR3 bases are TGTGCCAGCAGCTTAGGGGTAGCATCCCCCTACGAGCAGTACTTC. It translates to CASSLGVASPYEQYF.

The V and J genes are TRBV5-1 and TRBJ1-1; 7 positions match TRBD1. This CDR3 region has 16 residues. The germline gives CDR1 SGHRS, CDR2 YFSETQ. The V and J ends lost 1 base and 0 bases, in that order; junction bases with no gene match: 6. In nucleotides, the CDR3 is TGCGCCAGCAGCTTGTTGGGACAGATCATGAACACTGAAGCTTTCTTT. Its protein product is CASSLLGQIMNTEAFF. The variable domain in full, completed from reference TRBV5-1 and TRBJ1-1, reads KAGVTQTPRYLIKTRGQQVTLSCSPISGHRSVSWYQQTPGQGLQFLFEYFSETQRNKGNFPGRFSGRQFSNSRSEMNVSTLELGDSALYLCASSLLGQIMNTEAFFGQGTRLTVV.